This TCR beta chain was captured in a study of blood T cell repertoires in COVID-19. Study-wide background: Samples of COVID-19 (acute and convalescent) were obtained from the United States, Italy and Spain. Sources were T cells, B-cell-depleted T cells, or PBMCs; the material itself was cDNA or gDNA.

Authors' methods: Estimated nucleated cell counts came from reference gene primer amplification. Assay used: immunoSEQ multiplex PCR; TCRdb lists only in-frame clones, some missing. V and J calls and clone size come straight from that table; D and trimming were deduced from the DNA. The profile shows tens of thousands of clones, approximately 84% of them singletons. V dropped 6 bases and J dropped 3; count of bases not matched to a gene: 7. Germline V gene sequence: CDR1 LNHDA, CDR2 SQIVND (reference sequence). The CDR3 extends over 15 amino acids. The sequence was collected from a man in his forties or fifties with active COVID-19. The chain has TRBV19 and TRBJ1-2; TRBD1 matches at 10 bases. Specimen: peripheral blood. The CDR3 region is CASSSAGTGDYGYTF. CDR3 DNA sequence: TGTGCCAGTAGCTCGGCCGGGACAGGGGACTATGGCTACACCTTC.